The rows below give T cell receptor beta chains drawn from one sample of a study of T cell repertoires in ileal Crohn's disease. Here immunoSEQ multiplex PCR was the method, and the copy in TCRdb shows in-frame clones only, minus some. The table lists 15,000 to 20,000 clones, about 66% of them singletons, with 5% to 5.5% in the top ten. Source material: ileal tissue. The receptors come from an adult with Crohn's disease. Both conserved end residues are part of each CDR3. The D gene is left open where the match is weak. Rows may omit the clone size; those that give it use once, few, many or a size class.

TRBV18	16	TRBJ1-5	few	TRBD1	CASSPGDREVAQPQHF	TGTGCCAGCTCACCAGGAGACAGGGAAGTCGCTCAGCCCCAGCATTTT
TRBV10-1	15	TRBJ2-1	NA	TRBD2	CASSESGSPYNEQFF	TGCGCCAGCAGTGAAAGCGGGAGTCCCTACAATGAGCAGTTCTTC
TRBV7-3	16	TRBJ2-2	NA	TRBD1	CASTPTGGSNTGELFF	TGTGCCAGCACCCCGACAGGGGGCTCCAACACCGGGGAGCTGTTTTTT
TRBV6-5	16	TRBJ2-2	NA	TRBD2	CASSLTSGPFTGELFF	TGTGCCAGCAGTTTGACTAGCGGCCCATTCACCGGGGAGCTGTTTTTT
TRBV7-3	13	TRBJ2-5	once	TRBD1	CASSAQGAETQYF	TGTGCCAGCAGCGCGCAGGGGGCAGAGACCCAGTACTTC
TRBV7-2	13	TRBJ2-5	NA	TRBD1	CASSGQEQETQYF	TGTGCCAGCAGCGGACAGGAACAAGAGACCCAGTACTTC
TRBV27	18	TRBJ1-6	NA	NA	CASTGSSERRGGGSPLHF	TGTGCCAGCACGGGATCAAGCGAGCGTCGGGGGGGCGGTTCACCCCTCCACTTT
TRBV28	13	TRBJ2-1	NA	TRBD2	CASTSGGDNEQFF	TGTGCCAGCACTAGCGGGGGAGACAATGAGCAGTTCTTC
TRBV10-3	14	TRBJ2-5	NA	NA	CAISVSLSEETQYF	TGTGCCATCAGTGTAAGTCTCTCCGAGGAGACCCAGTACTTC
TRBV5-1	16	TRBJ2-7	NA	NA	CASSLRPDSPSYEQYF	TGCGCCAGCAGCTTGCGCCCGGACAGCCCTTCCTACGAGCAGTACTTC
TRBV5-1	16	TRBJ2-1	once	TRBD2	CASSLASSGGVNEQFF	TGCGCCAGCAGCTTGGCCTCGAGCGGGGGGGTCAATGAGCAGTTCTTC
TRBV5-1	13	TRBJ1-1	NA	NA	CASGVGEGTEAFF	TGCGCCAGCGGCGTGGGGGAGGGCACTGAAGCTTTCTTT
TRBV5-1	17	TRBJ2-2	NA	TRBD1	CASSLGIWGQYIGELFF	TGCGCCAGCAGCTTGGGCATTTGGGGACAGTACATCGGGGAGCTGTTTTTT
TRBV6-1	13	TRBJ2-1	NA	NA	CASTRGTYNEQFF	TGTGCCAGCACCAGGGGCACCTACAATGAGCAGTTCTTC
TRBV29-1	16	TRBJ2-1	NA	TRBD2	CSVEVRGPSGSNEQFF	TGCAGCGTTGAAGTCAGGGGGCCTAGCGGGAGCAATGAGCAGTTCTTC
TRBV27	14	TRBJ1-1	NA	TRBD1	CASSSDRGRTEAFF	TGTGCCAGCAGCTCGGACAGGGGGCGAACTGAAGCTTTCTTT
TRBV29-1	14	TRBJ2-1	few	TRBD2	CSVDKAGGLHEQFF	TGCAGCGTTGATAAGGCGGGAGGGCTCCATGAGCAGTTCTTC
TRBV5-1	15	TRBJ2-1	few	NA	CASSLVGSSYNEQFF	TGCGCCAGCAGCTTGGTCGGGAGCTCCTACAATGAGCAGTTCTTC
TRBV9	18	TRBJ1-5	NA	TRBD1	CASTPTGGKWGGNQPQHF	TGTGCCAGCACACCGACAGGGGGCAAATGGGGTGGCAATCAGCCCCAGCATTTT
TRBV6-1	14	TRBJ2-1	NA	NA	CASSGDVGGNEQFF	TGTGCCAGCAGTGGGGACGTAGGGGGCAATGAGCAGTTCTTC
TRBV18	15	TRBJ2-5	NA	NA	CASSPPSERGETQYF	TGTGCCAGCTCACCACCGTCTGAACGGGGAGAGACCCAGTACTTC
TRBV6-4	14	TRBJ2-2	NA	TRBD2	CASREGANTGELFF	TGTGCCAGCCGGGAGGGAGCGAACACCGGGGAGCTGTTTTTT
TRBV15	17	TRBJ1-1	NA	TRBD1	CATSRHRTGTGQTEAFF	TGTGCCACCAGCAGACATCGTACCGGGACAGGGCAAACTGAAGCTTTCTTT
TRBV10-3	13	TRBJ1-2	few	TRBD1	CAVPGQGALGYTF	TGTGCCGTACCGGGACAGGGGGCGCTTGGCTACACCTTC
TRBV10-3	16	TRBJ1-1	NA	TRBD1	CAISDGQGSRDTEAFF	TGTGCCATCAGTGACGGACAGGGGAGTCGGGACACTGAAGCTTTCTTT
TRBV5-1	13	TRBJ1-1	once	NA	CASSLGRNTEAFF	TGCGCCAGCAGCTTGGGGAGGAACACTGAAGCTTTCTTT
TRBV25-1	9	TRBJ1-2	NA	NA	CAKEGGYTF	TGTGCCAAGGAGGGTGGCTACACCTTC
TRBV11-2	16	TRBJ1-2	NA	NA	CASSPSGGRKGYGYTF	TGTGCCAGCAGCCCATCGGGGGGCAGGAAAGGCTATGGCTACACCTTC
TRBV5-1	17	TRBJ1-1	NA	TRBD1	CASTPGTGGFLNTEAFF	TGCGCCAGCACCCCCGGGACAGGGGGCTTCTTGAACACTGAAGCTTTCTTT
TRBV28	14	TRBJ1-6	NA	NA	CASSSSGHNSPLHF	TGTGCCAGCAGTTCCTCAGGGCATAATTCACCCCTCCACTTT